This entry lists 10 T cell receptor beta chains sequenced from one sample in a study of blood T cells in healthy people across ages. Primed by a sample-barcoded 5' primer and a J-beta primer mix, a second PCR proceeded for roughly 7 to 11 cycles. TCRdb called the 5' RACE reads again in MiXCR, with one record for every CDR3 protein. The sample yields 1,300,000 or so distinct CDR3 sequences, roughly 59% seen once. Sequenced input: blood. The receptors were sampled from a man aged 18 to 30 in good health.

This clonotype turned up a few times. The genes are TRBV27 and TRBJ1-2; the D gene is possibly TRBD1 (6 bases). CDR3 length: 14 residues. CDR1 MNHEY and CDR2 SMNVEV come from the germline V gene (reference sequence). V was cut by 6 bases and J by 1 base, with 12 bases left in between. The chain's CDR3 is CASSPDRLNYGYTF. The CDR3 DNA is TGTGCCAGCAGCCCCGACAGGCTTAACTATGGCTACACCTTC.

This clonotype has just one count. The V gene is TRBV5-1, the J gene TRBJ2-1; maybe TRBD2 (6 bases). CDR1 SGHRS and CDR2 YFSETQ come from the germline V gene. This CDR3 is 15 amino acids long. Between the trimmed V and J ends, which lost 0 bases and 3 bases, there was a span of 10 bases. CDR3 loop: CASSLGRAGYNEQFF. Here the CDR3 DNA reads TGCGCCAGCAGCTTGGGACGAGCGGGCTACAATGAGCAGTTCTTC.

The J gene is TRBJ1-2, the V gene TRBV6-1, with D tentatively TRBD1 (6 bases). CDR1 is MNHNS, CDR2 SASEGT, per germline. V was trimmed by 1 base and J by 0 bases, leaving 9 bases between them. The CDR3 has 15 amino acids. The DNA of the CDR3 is TGTGCCAGCAGTGAAGGTACAGGGCCTAACTATGGCTACACCTTC. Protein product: CASSEGTGPNYGYTF.

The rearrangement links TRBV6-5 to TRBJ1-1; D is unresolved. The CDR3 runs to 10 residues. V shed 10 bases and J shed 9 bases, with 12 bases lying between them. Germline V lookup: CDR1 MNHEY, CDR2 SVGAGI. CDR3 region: CATGRDKAFF. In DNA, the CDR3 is TGTGCCACCGGCCGAGATAAAGCTTTCTTT.

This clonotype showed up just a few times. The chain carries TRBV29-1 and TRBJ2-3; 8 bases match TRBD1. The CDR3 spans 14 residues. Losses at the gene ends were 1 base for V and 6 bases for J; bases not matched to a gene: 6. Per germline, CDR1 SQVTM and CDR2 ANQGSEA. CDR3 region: CSVEGRQGMDTQYF. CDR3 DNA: TGCAGCGTTGAAGGGCGACAGGGGATGGATACGCAGTATTTT.

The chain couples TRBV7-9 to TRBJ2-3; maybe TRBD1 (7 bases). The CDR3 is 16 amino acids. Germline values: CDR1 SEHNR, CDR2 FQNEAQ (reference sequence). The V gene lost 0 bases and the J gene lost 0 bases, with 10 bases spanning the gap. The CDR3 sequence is CASSLAAGGSTDTQYF. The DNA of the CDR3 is TGTGCCAGCAGCTTAGCGGCAGGGGGGAGCACAGATACGCAGTATTTT.

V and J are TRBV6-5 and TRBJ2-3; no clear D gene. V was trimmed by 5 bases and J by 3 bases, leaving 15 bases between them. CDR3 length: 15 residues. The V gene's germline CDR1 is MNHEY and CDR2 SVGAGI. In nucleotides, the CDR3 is TGTGCCAGCAGTCCGTTTATGGGTTGGACAGATACGCAGTATTTT. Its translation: CASSPFMGWTDTQYF.

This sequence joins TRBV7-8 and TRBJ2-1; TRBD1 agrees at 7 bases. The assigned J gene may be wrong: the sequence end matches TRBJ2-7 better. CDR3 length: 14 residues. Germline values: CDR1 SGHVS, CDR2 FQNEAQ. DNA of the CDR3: TGTGCCAGCAGCACATCCCGGGACAGCTACGAGCAGTACTTC. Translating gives CASSTSRDSYEQYF.

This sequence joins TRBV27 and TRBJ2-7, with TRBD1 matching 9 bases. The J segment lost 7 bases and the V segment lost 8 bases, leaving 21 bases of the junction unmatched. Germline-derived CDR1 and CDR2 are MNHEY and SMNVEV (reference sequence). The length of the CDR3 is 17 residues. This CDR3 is CASHTEGGDRVTAEQYF. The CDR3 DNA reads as TGTGCCAGCCATACTGAAGGGGGGGACAGGGTCACGGCTGAGCAGTACTTC.

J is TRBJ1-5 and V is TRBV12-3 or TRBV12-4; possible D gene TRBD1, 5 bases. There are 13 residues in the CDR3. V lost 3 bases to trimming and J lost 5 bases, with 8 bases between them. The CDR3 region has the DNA TGTGCCAGCAGTTTTGCGGGGGATCAGCCCCAGCATTTT. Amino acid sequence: CASSFAGDQPQHF.